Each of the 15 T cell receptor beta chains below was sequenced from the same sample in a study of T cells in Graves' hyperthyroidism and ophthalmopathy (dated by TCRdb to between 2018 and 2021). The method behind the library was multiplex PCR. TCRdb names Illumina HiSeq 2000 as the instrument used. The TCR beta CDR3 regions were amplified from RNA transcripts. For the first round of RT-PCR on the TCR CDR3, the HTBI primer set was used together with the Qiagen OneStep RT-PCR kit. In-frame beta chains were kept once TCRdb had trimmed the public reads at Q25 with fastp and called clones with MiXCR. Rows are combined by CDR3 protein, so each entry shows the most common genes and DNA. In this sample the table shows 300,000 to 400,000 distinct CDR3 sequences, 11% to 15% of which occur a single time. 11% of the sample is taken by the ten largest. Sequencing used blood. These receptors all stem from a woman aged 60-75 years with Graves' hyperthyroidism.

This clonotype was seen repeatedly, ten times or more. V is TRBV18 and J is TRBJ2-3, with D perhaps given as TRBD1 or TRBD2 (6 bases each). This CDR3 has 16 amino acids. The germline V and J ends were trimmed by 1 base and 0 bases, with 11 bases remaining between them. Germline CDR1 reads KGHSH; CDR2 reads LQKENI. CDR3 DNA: TGTGCCAGCTCACCACGGTCGGGGGCAAGCACAGATACGCAGTATTTT. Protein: CASSPRSGASTDTQYF.

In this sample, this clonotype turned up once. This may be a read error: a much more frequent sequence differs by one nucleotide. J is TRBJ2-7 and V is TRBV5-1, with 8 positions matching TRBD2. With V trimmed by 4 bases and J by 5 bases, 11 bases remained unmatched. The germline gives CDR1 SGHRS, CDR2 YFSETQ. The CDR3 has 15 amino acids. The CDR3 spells CASSRRLARADEQYF. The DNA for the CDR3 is TGCGCCAGCAGCCGGAGACTAGCGAGAGCCGACGAGCAGTACTTC. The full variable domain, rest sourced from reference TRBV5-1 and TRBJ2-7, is KAGVTQTPRYLIKTRGQQVTLSCSPISGHRSVSWYQQTPGQGLQFLFEYFSETQRNKGNFPGRFSGRQFSNSRSEMNVSTLELGDSALYLCASSRRLARADEQYFGPGTRLTVT.

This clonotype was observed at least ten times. The DNA of the CDR3 is TGTGCCAGCAGCCATCTACCTGCAACTAATGAAAAACTGTTTTTT. This encodes CASSHLPATNEKLFF. The chain recombines TRBV14 with TRBJ1-4; no firm D call. This CDR3 spans 15 amino acids. With 3 bases removed from V and 0 bases from J, the gap between germline ends came to 8 bases. Per the germline V gene, CDR1 is SGHDN and CDR2 is FVKESK.

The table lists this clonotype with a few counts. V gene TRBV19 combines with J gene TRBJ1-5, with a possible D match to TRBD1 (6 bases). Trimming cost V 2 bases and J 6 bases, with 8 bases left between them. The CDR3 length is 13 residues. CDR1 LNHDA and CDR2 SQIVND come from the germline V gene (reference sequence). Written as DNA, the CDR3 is TGTGCCAGTAGTATATGGGGGGCTCAGCCCCAGCATTTT. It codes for CASSIWGAQPQHF.

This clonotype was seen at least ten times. The CDR3 reads CASSLANINEQYF. For the CDR3, the DNA is TGTGCCAGCAGTTTAGCTAACATTAACGAGCAGTACTTC. The chain uses TRBV12-3 or TRBV12-4 and TRBJ2-7, with D unclear. This CDR3 has 13 amino acids. Trimming removed 0 bases at V and 5 bases at J, with 8 bases between.

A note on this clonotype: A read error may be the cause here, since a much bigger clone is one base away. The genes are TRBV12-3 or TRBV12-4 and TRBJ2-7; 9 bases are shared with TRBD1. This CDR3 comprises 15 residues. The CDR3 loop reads CGSRYEQGALYEQYF. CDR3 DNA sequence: TGTGGCAGCAGATATGAACAGGGGGCTTTATACGAGCAGTACTTC.

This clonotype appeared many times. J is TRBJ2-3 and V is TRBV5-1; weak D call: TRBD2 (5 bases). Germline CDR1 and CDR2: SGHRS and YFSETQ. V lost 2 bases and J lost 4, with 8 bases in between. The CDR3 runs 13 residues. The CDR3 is CASSFHGADTQYF. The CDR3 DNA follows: TGCGCCAGCAGCTTCCACGGGGCAGATACGCAGTATTTT.

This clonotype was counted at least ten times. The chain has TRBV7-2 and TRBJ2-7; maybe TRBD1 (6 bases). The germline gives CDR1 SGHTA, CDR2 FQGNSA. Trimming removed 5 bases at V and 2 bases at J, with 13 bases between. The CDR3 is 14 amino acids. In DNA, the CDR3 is TGTGCCAGCAGCAAGTCGCGGACAGCCTACGAGCAGTACTTC. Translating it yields CASSKSRTAYEQYF.

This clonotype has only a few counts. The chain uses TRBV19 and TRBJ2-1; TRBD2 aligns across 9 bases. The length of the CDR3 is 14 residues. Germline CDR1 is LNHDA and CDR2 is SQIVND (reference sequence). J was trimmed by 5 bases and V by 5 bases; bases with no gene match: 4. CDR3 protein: CASSRTSVDNEQFF. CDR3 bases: TGTGCCAGTAGTCGGACTAGCGTAGACAATGAGCAGTTCTTC.

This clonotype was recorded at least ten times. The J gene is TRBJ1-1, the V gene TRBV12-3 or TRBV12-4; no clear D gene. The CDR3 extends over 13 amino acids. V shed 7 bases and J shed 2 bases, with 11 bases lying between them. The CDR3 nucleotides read TGTGCCAGCACTGATAGGGCTAACACTGAAGCTTTCTTT. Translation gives CASTDRANTEAFF.

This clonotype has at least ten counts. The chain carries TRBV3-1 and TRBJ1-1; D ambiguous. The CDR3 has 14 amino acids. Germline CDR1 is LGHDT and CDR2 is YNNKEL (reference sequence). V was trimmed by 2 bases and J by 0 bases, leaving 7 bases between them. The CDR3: CASSQLSLNTEAFF. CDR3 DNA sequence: TGTGCCAGCAGCCAACTGTCACTGAACACTGAAGCTTTCTTT.

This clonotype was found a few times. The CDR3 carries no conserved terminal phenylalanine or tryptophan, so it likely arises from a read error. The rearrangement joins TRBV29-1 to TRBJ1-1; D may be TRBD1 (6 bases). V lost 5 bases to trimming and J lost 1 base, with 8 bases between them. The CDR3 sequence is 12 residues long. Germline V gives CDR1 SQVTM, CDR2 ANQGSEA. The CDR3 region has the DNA TGCAGCGTTTCACAGGGGAACACTGAAGCTTTCCTT. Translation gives CSVSQGNTEAFL.

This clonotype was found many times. DNA of the CDR3: TGTGCCAGCATCCCCAGGGGTTCCTCCTACGAGCAGTACTTC. It encodes CASIPRGSSYEQYF. J is TRBJ2-7 and V is TRBV2, with D perhaps TRBD1 (6 bases). V was cut by 7 bases and J by 0 bases, with 13 bases left in between. The CDR3 is made up of 14 amino acids. Germline V CDR1 and CDR2: SNHLY, FYNNEI. The full variable domain, rest sourced from reference TRBV2 and TRBJ2-7, is EPEVTQTPSHQVTQMGQEVILRCVPISNHLYFYWYRQILGQKVEFLVSFYNNEISEKSEIFDDQFSVERPDGSNFTLKIRSTKLEDSAMYFCASIPRGSSYEQYFGPGTRLTVT.

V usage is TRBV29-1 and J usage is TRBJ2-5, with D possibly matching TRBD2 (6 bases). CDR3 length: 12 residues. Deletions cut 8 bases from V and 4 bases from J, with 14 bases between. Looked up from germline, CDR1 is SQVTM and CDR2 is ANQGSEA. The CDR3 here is CSSGIGGETQYF. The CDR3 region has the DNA TGCAGCTCCGGGATCGGGGGAGAGACCCAGTACTTC.

This CDR3 reads CASSDGTLGAEQFF. In nucleotides, the CDR3 is TGTGCCAGCAGCGACGGGACCCTAGGGGCGGAGCAGTTCTTC. This chain connects TRBV7-8 to TRBJ2-1; the D gene could be TRBD1 or TRBD2 (5 bases each). Trimming took 5 bases from V and 10 from J, leaving 18 bases between them. The CDR3 has 14 amino acids. Germline V gives CDR1 SGHVS, CDR2 FQNEAQ.